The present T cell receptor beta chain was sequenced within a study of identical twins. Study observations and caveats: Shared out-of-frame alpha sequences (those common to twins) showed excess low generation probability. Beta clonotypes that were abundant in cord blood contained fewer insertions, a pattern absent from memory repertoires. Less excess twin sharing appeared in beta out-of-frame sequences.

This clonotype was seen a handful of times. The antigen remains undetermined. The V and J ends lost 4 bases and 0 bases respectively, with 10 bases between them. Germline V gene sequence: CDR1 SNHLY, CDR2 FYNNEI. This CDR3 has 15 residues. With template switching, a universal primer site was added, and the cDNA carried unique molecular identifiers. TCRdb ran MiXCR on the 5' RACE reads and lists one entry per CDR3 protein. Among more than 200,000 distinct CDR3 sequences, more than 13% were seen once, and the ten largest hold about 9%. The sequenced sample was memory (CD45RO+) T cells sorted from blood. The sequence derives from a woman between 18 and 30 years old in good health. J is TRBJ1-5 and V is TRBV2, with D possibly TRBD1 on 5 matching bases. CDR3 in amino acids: CASSAWGYSNQPQHF. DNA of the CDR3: TGTGCCAGCAGTGCTTGGGGCTATAGCAATCAGCCCCAGCATTTT.